This TCR beta chain was captured in a study of shared clonotypes between healthy human individuals. In the study overall: Per donor, three plates held CD4 naive cells, three held CD4 memory, two held CD8 naive and one held CD8 memory.

Germline CDR1 is ENHRY and CDR2 is SYGVKD. The CDR3 is made up of 11 amino acids. Between the trimmed V and J ends, which lost 2 bases and 9 bases, there was a span of 5 bases. In regard to this clone: Its target is unknown.

Study-wide points: Relative to clonotypes present in all four donors, those not shared had lower generation probabilities.

Profiling relied on immunoSEQ multiplex PCR, and the TCRdb table lists in-frame clones only, not all of them. The sample has 2 million to 3 million clones; roughly 93% are singletons. The healthy adult donors were HIV-negative and reported no recent acute infections or vaccinations. The sequenced sample consisted of naive CD4+ T cells from PBMCs. The sample's subset: CD45RA+ positively selected. The sequence derives from a man younger than 30 in good health. Some clones in this sample may be carry-over from other donors' samples. The chain uses TRBV10-3 and TRBJ2-1; no definite D call. The CDR3 nucleotides are TGTGCCATCAGTGAGAGGGTTGAGCAGTTCTTC. Its translation is CAISERVEQFF.